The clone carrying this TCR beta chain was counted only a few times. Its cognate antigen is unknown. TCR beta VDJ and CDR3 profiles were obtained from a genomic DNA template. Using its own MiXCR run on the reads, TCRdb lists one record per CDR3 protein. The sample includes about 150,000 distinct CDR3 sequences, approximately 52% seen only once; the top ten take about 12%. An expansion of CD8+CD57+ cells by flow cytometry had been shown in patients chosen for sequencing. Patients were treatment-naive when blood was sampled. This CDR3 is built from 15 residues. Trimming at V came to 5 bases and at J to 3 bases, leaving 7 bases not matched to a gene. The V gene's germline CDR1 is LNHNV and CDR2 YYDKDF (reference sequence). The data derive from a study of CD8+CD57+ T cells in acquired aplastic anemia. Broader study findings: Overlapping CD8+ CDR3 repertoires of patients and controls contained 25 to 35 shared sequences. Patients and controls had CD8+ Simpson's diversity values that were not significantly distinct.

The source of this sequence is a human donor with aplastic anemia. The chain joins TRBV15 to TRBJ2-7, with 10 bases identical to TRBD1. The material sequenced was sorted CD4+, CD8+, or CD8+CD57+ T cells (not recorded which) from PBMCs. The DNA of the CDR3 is TGTGCCACCAGCCGTGGGACAGGGGATAACTACGAGCAGTACTTC. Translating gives CATSRGTGDNYEQYF.